These T cell receptor beta chains were read from a single sample in a study of T cells in tuberculosis. The assay was immunoSEQ multiplex PCR, and TCRdb's table has in-frame clones only and misses some. The sample shows 25,000 to 30,000 clones, around 87% of them seen only once. The material sequenced was PBMCs. The receptors stem from a donor aged 10 to 29 with latent tuberculosis or without tuberculosis infection. Each CDR3 is given with its conserved first and last residue. The D gene is left open where the match is weak. Clone size is shown for a subset of rows, as once, few, many or a class of expanded clone.

j_call	clone_size	v_call	d_call	cdr3_nt	cdr3_aa
TRBJ1-5	NA	TRBV6-6	TRBD1	TGTGCCAGCAGCCGTCAGGGGGCAAATCAGCCCCAGCATTTT	CASSRQGANQPQHF
TRBJ2-3	once	TRBV19	NA	TGTGCCAGTAGTTCGGGACATACGACAGATACGCAGTATTTT	CASSSGHTTDTQYF
TRBJ2-7	NA	TRBV19	TRBD1	TGTGCCAGTAGTAGAGGGGGCGGGTTGGACGAGCAGTACTTC	CASSRGGGLDEQYF
TRBJ2-3	NA	TRBV18	NA	TGTGCCAGCTCAACCACGGGGATGACAGATACGCAGTATTTT	CASSTTGMTDTQYF
TRBJ1-5	NA	TRBV19	NA	TGTGCCAGTAGTATAGGTTCCCGGCAGCCCCAGCATTTT	CASSIGSRQPQHF
TRBJ2-1	NA	TRBV6-6	TRBD2	TGTGCCAGCAGTGGGACTAGCGGGGGGGCCAATGAGCAGTTCTTC	CASSGTSGGANEQFF
TRBJ2-6	NA	TRBV5-4	TRBD1	TGTGCCAGCAGCAGAAGGACAGGGCGCTCTGGGGCCAACGTCCTGACTTTC	CASSRRTGRSGANVLTF
TRBJ1-2	few	TRBV7-2	TRBD1	TGTGCCAGCAGACAACAGGGGGGAGAGGGCTACACCTTC	CASRQQGGEGYTF
TRBJ1-4	NA	TRBV27	NA	TGTGCCAGCAGGGGAGGTAGGATTGAAAAACTGTTTTTT	CASRGGRIEKLFF
TRBJ2-1	NA	TRBV28	TRBD1	TGTGCCAGCAGTTTCCGAGACAGGGGCCCCTACAATGAGCAGTTCTTC	CASSFRDRGPYNEQFF
TRBJ2-4	NA	TRBV12-5	TRBD2	TGTGCTCCACCGACTAGCGGGGGGTCCTGCGCGGCCAAAAACATTCAGTACTTC	CAPPTSGGSCAAKNIQYF
TRBJ2-5	once	TRBV6-1	NA	TGTGCCAGCACCCCGGGACTGGAGACCCAGTACTTC	CASTPGLETQYF
TRBJ2-1	NA	TRBV10-3	TRBD2	TGTGCCACAGGAGAGCGGGGGGCGCCCTACAATGAGCAGTTCTTC	CATGERGAPYNEQFF
TRBJ2-7	NA	TRBV5-1	TRBD2	TGCGCCAGCAGCTCGGGACTAGCGGGGGGGCCGGGAGAGCAGTACTTC	CASSSGLAGGPGEQYF
TRBJ1-2	NA	TRBV29-1	TRBD1	TGCAGCGTTGCGGGACAGGGGTTTGGCTACACCTTC	CSVAGQGFGYTF
TRBJ2-6	NA	TRBV6-5	NA	TGTGCCAGCAGTTTAGGGGCCTCTGGGGCCAACGTCCTGACTTTC	CASSLGASGANVLTF
TRBJ2-7	NA	TRBV25-1	TRBD1	TGTGCCAGCAGTGACCGGGACAGGGCCCCCGACGAGCAGTACTTC	CASSDRDRAPDEQYF
TRBJ1-6	NA	TRBV27	NA	TGTGCCAGCACCCCTCGGGAGCACATGTATAATTCACCCCTCCACTTT	CASTPREHMYNSPLHF
TRBJ2-7	NA	TRBV7-7	NA	TGTGCCAGCAGCTTAACGGACACGTCCCGCGAGCAGTACTTC	CASSLTDTSREQYF
TRBJ1-5	NA	TRBV23-1	TRBD1	TGCGCCAGAGAACAGGGGGTTTTAACTCATAGCAATCAGCCCCAGCATTTT	CAREQGVLTHSNQPQHF
TRBJ1-2	NA	TRBV10-3	TRBD1	TGTGCCACCTACCGGCCGGGACAGGCAAGGACCACAGGCTACACCTTC	CATYRPGQARTTGYTF
TRBJ2-1	NA	TRBV19	TRBD2	TGTGCCAGTAGTATGGTAGCGGGGGCCGAAACCACCTACAATGAGCAGTTCTTC	CASSMVAGAETTYNEQFF
TRBJ1-4	NA	TRBV18	TRBD1	TGTGCCAGCTCACTAAGAGGGGGCGGAAATGAAAAACTGTTTTTT	CASSLRGGGNEKLFF
TRBJ2-1	once	TRBV6-5	NA	TGTGCCAGCAGGTCTATGGTTGAGCAGTTCTTC	CASRSMVEQFF
TRBJ1-3	NA	TRBV13	NA	TGTGCCAGCAGTCGGGGGTTTGGAAACACCATATATTTT	CASSRGFGNTIYF
TRBJ2-7	NA	TRBV11-3	NA	TGTGCCAGCAGCTTAGTGGCGGGGCCCCTCTACGAGCAGTACTTC	CASSLVAGPLYEQYF
TRBJ1-2	NA	TRBV19	NA	TGTGCCAGTAGACAGGGATTGAGGTATGGCTACACCTTC	CASRQGLRYGYTF
TRBJ1-6	NA	TRBV15	NA	TGTGCCACCAGCAGAAATAGTCGGCTGGACGGGGATAATTCACCCCTCCACTTT	CATSRNSRLDGDNSPLHF
TRBJ2-1	once	TRBV9	NA	TGTGCCAGCAGCGTAGGTAGCTCTGAGCAGTTCTTC	CASSVGSSEQFF
TRBJ1-5	few	TRBV5-8	TRBD1	TGTGCCAGCAGCTTGCGTGGGACAGCCAATCAGCCCCAGCATTTT	CASSLRGTANQPQHF
TRBJ1-5	NA	TRBV30	NA	TGTGCCTGGAGTGTACCTAGTGATCAGCCCCAGCATTTT	CAWSVPSDQPQHF
TRBJ1-1	NA	TRBV6-5	NA	TGTGCCAGCAGTTACGGATTGACAGGAAGCAAAGCTTTCTTT	CASSYGLTGSKAFF
TRBJ1-1	once	TRBV29-1	NA	TGCAGCGCCAAAAGGGGCACTGAAGCTTTCTTT	CSAKRGTEAFF
TRBJ2-5	NA	TRBV19	TRBD2	TGTGCCAGTAGTATAGGGGCCACTAGCGGGGCGTCGGGAGAGACCCAGTACTTC	CASSIGATSGASGETQYF
TRBJ2-3	NA	TRBV10-3	NA	TGTGCCATCCAGGAGGGGATCGTATCGGATACGCAGTATTTT	CAIQEGIVSDTQYF
TRBJ1-6	few	TRBV2	NA	TGTGCCAGCAGTGAAGCGGGGGGATCACCCCTCCACTTT	CASSEAGGSPLHF